These 5 T cell receptor beta chains were sequenced from one sample in a study of blood T cell repertoires in COVID-19. Assay used: immunoSEQ multiplex PCR; TCRdb lists only in-frame clones, some missing. This repertoire shows about 55,000 clones, approximately 90% found once; its top ten account for 3.5% to 4%. Material: peripheral blood. The receptors stem from a man aged 35-49 years with COVID-19, enrolled during active disease.

The genes are TRBV25-1 and TRBJ1-5, with D uncertain. The CDR3 is 14 residues long. The ends were cut back, 3 bases at V and 6 bases at J, with 12 bases in the middle. Germline CDR1 and CDR2: MGHDK and SYGVNS. CDR3 DNA sequence: TGTGCCAGCAGTGATCAGAGGGTCTCTCAGCCCCAGCATTTT. As protein: CASSDQRVSQPQHF.

The count of this clone is one. The chain has TRBV30 and TRBJ2-1, with D uncertain. The germline gives CDR1 GTSNPN, CDR2 SVGIG (reference sequence). V was trimmed by 0 bases and J by 7 bases, leaving 4 bases between them. The CDR3 covers 11 residues. The CDR3 DNA follows: TGTGCCTGGAGTGTATCAAATGAGCAGTTCTTC. This encodes CAWSVSNEQFF.

This sequence joins TRBV5-1 and TRBJ2-7; 9 nucleotides match TRBD1. The CDR3 runs 17 residues. Losses at the gene ends were 3 bases for V and 7 bases for J; bases not matched to a gene: 17. Germline CDR1 is SGHRS and CDR2 is YFSETQ. This chain's CDR3 is CASSSDRGFGAMDEQYF. The CDR3 DNA follows: TGCGCCAGCAGCTCGGACAGGGGCTTTGGGGCCATGGATGAGCAGTACTTC. Complete variable domain (other parts from reference TRBV5-1 and TRBJ2-7): KAGVTQTPRYLIKTRGQQVTLSCSPISGHRSVSWYQQTPGQGLQFLFEYFSETQRNKGNFPGRFSGRQFSNSRSEMNVSTLELGDSALYLCASSSDRGFGAMDEQYFGPGTRLTVT.

The rearrangement links TRBV10-3 to TRBJ2-1; TRBD1 agrees at 9 bases. The CDR3 length is 15 residues. Trimming took 2 bases from V and 8 from J; bases not matched to a gene: 7. Germline loops: CDR1 ENHRY, CDR2 SYGVKD. This CDR3 reads CAISEGDREADEQFF. Here the CDR3 DNA reads TGTGCCATCAGTGAGGGGGACAGGGAGGCAGATGAGCAGTTCTTC.

This rearrangement joins TRBV5-1 to TRBJ1-4; 8 positions match TRBD1. The CDR3 is 15 amino acids. Per the germline V gene, CDR1 is SGHRS and CDR2 is YFSETQ. V gave up 0 bases and J gave up 6 bases; unmatched junction bases: 4. The CDR3 is CASSLEDRAYEKLFF. The DNA of the CDR3 is TGCGCCAGCAGCTTGGAGGACAGGGCCTATGAAAAACTGTTTTTT.